This T cell receptor (beta chain) was sequenced for a study of T cells in Graves' hyperthyroidism and ophthalmopathy. Regions amplified from RNA transcripts were the TCR beta CDR3 regions. When the TCR CDR3 underwent first-round RT-PCR, the HTBI primer set was used. MiXCR, run by TCRdb on the multiplex PCR reads, gives a single entry per CDR3 protein. The sample consists of hundreds of thousands of distinct CDR3 sequences, 35% of them appearing once. General study points: From stable hyperthyroidism, ophthalmopathy was separated by a 13 V-J model. Researchers found most expanded thyroid clonotypes above 0.001 in blood as well. It was a median about 7.1 months before onset that the model predicted ophthalmopathy.

V shed 3 bases and J shed 7 bases, with 10 bases lying between them. The CDR3 has 13 residues. Points on this clonotype: Its antigen is currently unknown.

The sequence came from a woman aged 40 to 49 with Graves' hyperthyroidism. The V call is TRBV12-3 or TRBV12-4, the J call TRBJ1-5; unclear D gene. Sample: blood. DNA of the CDR3: TGTGCCAGCAGTTTTATGGGCGGCCAGCCCCAGCATTTT. Its protein product is CASSFMGGQPQHF.